The rows below give T cell receptor beta chains drawn from one sample of a study of blood T cell repertoires in COVID-19. Profiling relied on immunoSEQ multiplex PCR, and the TCRdb table lists in-frame clones only, not all of them. The sample lists roughly 86,000 clones, about nine tenths occurring once. Sequenced material: peripheral blood. The receptors derive from a woman aged 45-60 years in a cohort sampled during active COVID-19. Each CDR3 is given with its conserved first and last residue. D genes are given only for firm matches.

v_gene,len,d_gene,j_gene,CDR3nt,CDR3aa
TRBV6-5,13,NA,TRBJ2-3,TGTGCCAGTTCTAATTACCGCACAGATACGCAGTATTTT,CASSNYRTDTQYF
TRBV27,15,TRBD1,TRBJ2-7,TGTGCCAGCAAGAGACAGGGGATCGGCTCCTACGAGCAGTACTTC,CASKRQGIGSYEQYF
TRBV18,16,NA,TRBJ1-1,TGTGCCAGCTCACCAAGTAGAGCCCTTAAGGAGACTGAAGCTTTCTTT,CASSPSRALKETEAFF
TRBV2,14,TRBD2,TRBJ2-1,TGTGCCAGCATAGGGCGGGAGGTCTACAATGAGCAGTTCTTC,CASIGREVYNEQFF
TRBV2,13,NA,TRBJ2-3,TGTGCCAGCAGAAGGGGTAAACCAGATACGCAGTATTTT,CASRRGKPDTQYF
TRBV3-1/TRBV3-2,15,NA,TRBJ1-5,TGTGCCAGCAGTCCAGGAGGCCAGGGGCATCAGCCCCAGCATTTT,CASSPGGQGHQPQHF
TRBV9,14,NA,TRBJ1-3,TGTGCCAGCAGCGTAGAAGCCTCTGGAAACACCATATATTTT,CASSVEASGNTIYF
TRBV7-8,14,NA,TRBJ1-3,TGTGCCAGCGTCCCGAGGATCTCTGGAAACACCATATATTTT,CASVPRISGNTIYF
TRBV6-5,14,NA,TRBJ1-5,TGTGCCAGCAACGACAGGTCTAGCAATCAGCCCCAGCATTTT,CASNDRSSNQPQHF
TRBV4-1,15,TRBD1,TRBJ1-1,TGCGCCAGCAGCCAAGATGGGACAGCCAACACTGAAGCTTTCTTT,CASSQDGTANTEAFF
TRBV7-9,15,NA,TRBJ1-1,TGTGCCAGCAGCTTAACGCCAGTCCAGAACACTGAAGCTTTCTTT,CASSLTPVQNTEAFF
TRBV7-9,13,NA,TRBJ2-1,TGTGCCAGCAGCCCCAGGGGAGGGAGTGAGCAGTTCTTC,CASSPRGGSEQFF
TRBV29-1,17,TRBD1,TRBJ2-3,TGCAGCGTTGAAGGGGCGGTCAGGGGGTCTCGCACAGATACGCAGTATTTT,CSVEGAVRGSRTDTQYF
TRBV7-6,18,NA,TRBJ1-3,TGTGCCAGCAGCTTAACCCCAGCTGCGGGGGCGCAAGGAAACACCATATATTTT,CASSLTPAAGAQGNTIYF
TRBV11-2,15,NA,TRBJ2-7,TGTGCCAGCAGCTTAGAATCTATACAGGGTCGGGAGCAGTACTTC,CASSLESIQGREQYF